This T cell receptor (beta chain) was sequenced during a study of blood T cells in healthy people across ages. General study results and limits: With age, beta diversity per million T cells declined roughly linearly, significantly by approximately 40.

There are a few counts of this clonotype. What it binds is not known. A J-beta primer mix and a sample-barcoded 5' primer were used in a second PCR of roughly 6 to 11 cycles. A template-switch adaptor containing 12 random nucleotides labeled each cDNA molecule. TCRdb redid the calling of the 5' RACE reads with MiXCR, one entry per CDR3 protein. The table includes around 280,000 distinct CDR3 sequences, roughly 26% detected once. Trimming pared 4 bases from V and 5 bases from J, leaving 12 bases between. Germline values: CDR1 LNHDA, CDR2 SQIVND (reference sequence). This CDR3 comprises 13 residues. Sequences were obtained from blood. The rearrangement links TRBV19 to TRBJ2-7; maybe TRBD1 (5 bases). This TCR derives from a woman between 70 and 85 years old in good health. The chain's CDR3 is CASSNQGWHEQYF. In nucleotides, the CDR3 is TGTGCCAGTAGTAATCAGGGCTGGCACGAGCAGTACTTC. Full variable domain (remainder filled in from reference TRBV19 and TRBJ2-7): DGGITQSPKYLFRKEGQNVTLSCEQNLNHDAMYWYRQDPGQGLRLIYYSQIVNDFQKGDIAEGYSVSREKKESFPLTVTSAQKNPTAFYLCASSNQGWHEQYFGPGTRLTVT.